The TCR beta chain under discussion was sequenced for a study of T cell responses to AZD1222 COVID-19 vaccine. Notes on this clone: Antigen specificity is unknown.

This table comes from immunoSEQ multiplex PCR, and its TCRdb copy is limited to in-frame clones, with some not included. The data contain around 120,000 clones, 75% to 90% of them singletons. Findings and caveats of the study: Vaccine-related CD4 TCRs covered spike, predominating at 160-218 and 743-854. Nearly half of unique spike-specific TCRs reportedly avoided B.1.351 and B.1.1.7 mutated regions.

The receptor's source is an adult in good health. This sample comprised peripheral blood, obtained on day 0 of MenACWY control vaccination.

CDR3 sequence: CASSLGSATGYEQYF. The CDR3 DNA reads as TGTGCCAGCAGCTTAGGTTCCGCCACGGGCTACGAGCAGTACTTC. This sequence joins TRBV11-2 and TRBJ2-7; D ambiguous. V gave up 1 base and J gave up 3 bases, with 13 bases separating them. The CDR3 has 15 residues. CDR1 is SGHAT and CDR2 is FQNNGV in the germline V gene. Variable domain in full (rest from reference TRBV11-2 and TRBJ2-7): EAGVAQSPRYKIIEKRQSVAFWCNPISGHATLYWYQQILGQGPKLLIQFQNNGVVDDSQLPKDRFSAERLKGVDSTLKIQPAKLEDSAVYLCASSLGSATGYEQYFGPGTRLTVT.